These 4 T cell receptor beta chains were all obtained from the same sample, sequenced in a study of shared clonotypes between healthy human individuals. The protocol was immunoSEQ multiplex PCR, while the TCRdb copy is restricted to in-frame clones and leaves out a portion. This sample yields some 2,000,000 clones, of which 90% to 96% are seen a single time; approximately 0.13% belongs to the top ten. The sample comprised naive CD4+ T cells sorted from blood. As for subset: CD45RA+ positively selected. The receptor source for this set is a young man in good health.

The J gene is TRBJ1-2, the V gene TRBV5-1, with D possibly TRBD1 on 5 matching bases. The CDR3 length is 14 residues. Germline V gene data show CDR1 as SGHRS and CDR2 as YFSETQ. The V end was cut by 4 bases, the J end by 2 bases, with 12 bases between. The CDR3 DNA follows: TGCGCCAGCAGCGAAGGACACAGCAACTATGGCTACACCTTC. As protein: CASSEGHSNYGYTF.

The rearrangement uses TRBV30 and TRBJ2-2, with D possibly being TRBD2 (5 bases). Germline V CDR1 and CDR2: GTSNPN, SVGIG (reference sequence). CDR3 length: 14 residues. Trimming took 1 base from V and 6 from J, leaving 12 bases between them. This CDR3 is CAWSEGGAAGELFF. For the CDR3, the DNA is TGTGCCTGGAGTGAAGGCGGAGCGGCCGGGGAGCTGTTTTTT. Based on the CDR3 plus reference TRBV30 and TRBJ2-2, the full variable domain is SQTIHQWPATLVQPVGSPLSLECTVEGTSNPNLYWYRQAAGRGLQLLFYSVGIGQISSEVPQNLSASRPQDRQFILSSKKLLLSDSGFYLCAWSEGGAAGELFFGEGSRLTVL.

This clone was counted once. The CDR3 sequence is CASSALGTFRGNEQFF. CDR3 coding DNA: TGTGCCAGCAGTGCTCTAGGGACCTTCCGGGGCAATGAGCAGTTCTTC. V gene TRBV6-1 combines with J gene TRBJ2-1; the D call may be TRBD1 or TRBD2 (5 bases each). The CDR3 length is 16 residues. In germline, CDR1 is MNHNS, CDR2 SASEGT. V shed 4 bases and J shed 6 bases, with 19 bases lying between them.

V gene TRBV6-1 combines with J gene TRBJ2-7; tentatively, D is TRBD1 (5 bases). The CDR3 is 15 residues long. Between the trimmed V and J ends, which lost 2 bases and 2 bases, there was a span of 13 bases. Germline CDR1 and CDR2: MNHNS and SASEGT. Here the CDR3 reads CASSEMSGYPYEQYF. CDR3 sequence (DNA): TGTGCCAGCAGTGAAATGTCAGGGTACCCCTACGAGCAGTACTTC.